The 9 T cell receptor beta chains reported below all come from one sample, sequenced in a study of beta chain features in type 1 diabetes. Since all of the isolated RNA was reverse transcribed, expressed TCRB transcripts were what got sequenced. Profiling relied on immunoSEQ multiplex PCR, and the TCRdb table lists in-frame clones only, not all of them. The top ten clones hold less than 1.2% of a sample with nearly 350,000 clones, about a tenth of them seen once. The study, taken as a whole, reports: There was a moderate but significant shortening of TCRB CDR3s in all four CD4+ subsets of Type 1 diabetes patients.

These receptors' targets are unknown. The source material was central memory CD4+ T cells from blood. The receptors derive from a man aged 25-45 years with type 1 diabetes.

The chain employs TRBV7-2 and TRBJ2-3, with TRBD1 as a possible D gene (6 bases). Per the germline V gene, CDR1 is SGHTA and CDR2 is FQGNSA. Trimming removed 4 bases from V and 3 bases from J, with 17 bases in between. The length of the CDR3 is 16 residues. CDR3 coding DNA: TGTGCCAGCAGCTCACTTCGACAGGCATTTACAGATACGCAGTATTTT. Its translation is CASSSLRQAFTDTQYF.

The chain links TRBV6-1 to TRBJ1-5; D remains ambiguous. Germline V gene sequence: CDR1 MNHNS, CDR2 SASEGT. The CDR3 consists of 15 residues. Trimming cost V 1 base and J 3 bases, with 10 bases left between them. The CDR3 protein is CASSEDMGYNQPQHF. DNA of the CDR3: TGTGCCAGCAGTGAAGATATGGGGTACAATCAGCCCCAGCATTTT.

Concerning this clone: This sample includes further DNA sequences coding for the same CDR3. The chain has TRBV4-3 and TRBJ2-1, with D perhaps matching TRBD1 (6 bases). Germline V gene sequence: CDR1 LGHNA, CDR2 YSLEER. The CDR3 has 15 amino acids. Trimming took off 2 bases at V and 8 bases at J, with 16 bases between the two ends. The CDR3 DNA is TGCGCCAGCAGCCAACTAGTGGGGGCTGGTGATGAGCAGTTCTTC. Its translation is CASSQLVGAGDEQFF.

The sample holds a few counts of this clone. This chain links TRBV5-6 with TRBJ2-1, with D possibly TRBD2 on 5 matching bases. The length of the CDR3 is 13 residues. Germline V gives CDR1 SGHDT, CDR2 YYEEEE. Trimming left V 4 bases short and J 8 bases short, with 13 bases between. The CDR3 region is CASSPPRAHEQFF. The CDR3 DNA reads TGTGCCAGCAGCCCCCCGAGGGCTCATGAGCAGTTCTTC.

A few counts support this clone. This chain connects TRBV27 to TRBJ2-6; 8 bases are a match to TRBD1. Germline CDR1 reads MNHEY; CDR2 reads SMNVEV (reference sequence). The trim removed 1 base at V and 1 base at J, leaving 6 bases unmatched. The CDR3 is made up of 18 amino acids. CDR3 region: CASSLWQGAISGANVLTF. The CDR3 coding sequence is TGTGCCAGCAGTTTATGGCAGGGGGCGATATCTGGGGCCAACGTCCTGACTTTC.

V usage is TRBV6-1 and J usage is TRBJ2-3, with TRBD1 matching over 10 bases. Trimming took 3 bases from V and 1 from J; bases not matched to a gene: 4. CDR1 and CDR2 from the germline V gene are MNHNS and SASEGT. The CDR3 is 16 residues long. CDR3 sequence (DNA): TGTGCCAGCAGTGACACCGGGACAGGGGGCACAGATACGCAGTATTTT. This sequence encodes CASSDTGTGGTDTQYF.

This clone was seen only a few times. The J gene is TRBJ2-7, the V gene TRBV4-3, with D perhaps given as TRBD1 or TRBD2 (6 bases each). The CDR3 has 16 residues. V was cut by 4 bases and J by 3 bases, with 19 bases left in between. Germline values: CDR1 LGHNA, CDR2 YSLEER. DNA for the CDR3: TGCGCCAGCAGCCCAGGGAGGATCAGGGGCGTCTACGAGCAGTACTTC. Its translation is CASSPGRIRGVYEQYF.

This clone was picked up a small number of times. The chain joins TRBV5-4 to TRBJ1-2; tentative D call: TRBD1 (5 bases). Germline values: CDR1 SGHNT, CDR2 YYREEE (reference sequence). The CDR3 is 13 amino acids. The V end was cut by 4 bases, the J end by 0 bases, with 7 bases between. For the CDR3, the DNA is TGTGCCAGCAGCCAAGGGGCTAACTATGGCTACACCTTC. This sequence encodes CASSQGANYGYTF. The complete variable domain, with remaining parts taken from reference TRBV5-4 and TRBJ1-2, reads ETGVTQSPTHLIKTRGQQVTLRCSSQSGHNTVSWYQQALGQGPQFIFQYYREEENGRGNFPPRFSGLQFPNYSSELNVNALELDDSALYLCASSQGANYGYTFGSGTRLTVV.

This clone showed up many times. This chain links TRBV5-8 with TRBJ1-1; D might be TRBD1 (5 bases). CDR3 length: 13 amino acids. Germline CDR1 is SGHTS and CDR2 is YDEGEE. V was shortened by 4 bases and J by 3 bases, with 10 bases between the two germline ends. In nucleotides, the CDR3 is TGTGCCAGCAGCCTGGGACGCGACACTGAAGCTTTCTTT. It encodes CASSLGRDTEAFF. Filled out from reference TRBV5-8 and TRBJ1-1, the complete variable domain reads EAGVTQSPTHLIKTRGQQATLRCSPISGHTSVYWYQQALGLGLQFLLWYDEGEERNRGNFPPRFSGRQFPNYSSELNVNALELEDSALYLCASSLGRDTEAFFGQGTRLTVV.